This passage covers 12 T cell receptor beta chains from one sample sequenced in a study of blood T cell repertoires in COVID-19. The repertoire was sequenced with immunoSEQ multiplex PCR; TCRdb's copy has only in-frame clones and lacks some. Among around 250,000 clones listed, 70% to 90% were seen once. Sequencing used PBMCs or T cells enriched from blood (not recorded which). Receptors originate from a woman aged 50 to 60 who had recovered from COVID-19.

This clone was recorded a few times. The chain employs TRBV6-2 or TRBV6-3 and TRBJ2-7, with a weak D call TRBD1 (6 bases). Germline-derived CDR1 and CDR2 are MNHEY and SVGEGT. The CDR3 is 12 amino acids. V lost 5 bases, J lost 5 bases, and 10 bases lay in between. The CDR3 is CASSNRVDEQYF. For the CDR3, the DNA is TGTGCCAGCAGTAACAGGGTCGACGAGCAGTACTTC.

V usage is TRBV7-9 and J usage is TRBJ1-1; maybe TRBD1 (6 bases). The CDR3 runs 11 residues. CDR1 is SEHNR and CDR2 is FQNEAQ in the germline V gene (reference sequence). Trimming left V 7 bases short and J 8 bases short, with 11 bases between. Here the CDR3 reads CASTGGLEAFF. In DNA, the CDR3 is TGTGCCAGCACGGGGGGCTTGGAAGCTTTCTTT.

This clone came up once. The chain links TRBV29-1 to TRBJ2-1, with a weak D call TRBD1 (5 bases). This CDR3 is built from 14 residues. Between the trimmed V and J ends, which lost 7 bases and 9 bases, there was a span of 22 bases. The germline V gene encodes CDR1 SQVTM and CDR2 ANQGSEA. For the CDR3, the DNA is TGCAGCGCCGACGGCAGGGTACTCTCAGGTGAGCAGTTCTTC. This codes for CSADGRVLSGEQFF.

The chain employs TRBV12-3 or TRBV12-4 and TRBJ2-5; no reliable D call. V lost 3 bases and J 2 bases, leaving 4 bases between the germline ends. This CDR3 is built from 12 residues. The CDR3 here is CASSFTQETQYF. The CDR3 coding sequence is TGTGCCAGCAGTTTTACACAAGAGACCCAGTACTTC.

In this sample, this clone turned up a few times. The chain employs TRBV7-9 and TRBJ1-2; D call uncertain. Germline V gene data show CDR1 as SEHNR and CDR2 as FQNEAQ (reference sequence). V was clipped by 0 bases and J by 5 bases, with 7 bases between them. The CDR3 consists of 13 residues. CDR3 loop: CASSLATQYGYTF. The CDR3, as DNA: TGTGCCAGCAGCTTAGCGACTCAGTATGGCTACACCTTC.

The genes are TRBV29-1 and TRBJ2-7, with a tentative D call TRBD2 (5 bases). The germline CDR1 and CDR2 sequences are SQVTM and ANQGSEA. This CDR3 is 11 amino acids long. Trimming stripped 4 bases from V and 5 bases from J, with 9 bases between. The CDR3 nucleotides read TGCAGCGTTGGTCAGGAGGACGAGCAGTACTTC. Its translation is CSVGQEDEQYF.

V gene TRBV5-1 combines with J gene TRBJ2-3; 8 bases match TRBD2. CDR3 length: 14 amino acids. V lost 6 bases to trimming and J lost 2 bases; unmatched junction nucleotides: 5. Germline CDR1 is SGHRS and CDR2 is YFSETQ. CDR3 sequence: CASKEAGVTDTQYF. CDR3 nucleotide sequence: TGCGCCAGCAAGGAAGCGGGGGTCACAGATACGCAGTATTTT.

This sequence joins TRBV7-2 and TRBJ2-7; D gene unclear. This CDR3 is 13 amino acids long. Trimming left V 0 bases short and J 6 bases short, with 9 bases between. Germline-derived CDR1 and CDR2 are SGHTA and FQGNSA. DNA for the CDR3: TGTGCCAGCAGCTTAGCGAGTAGAGGCGAGCAGTACTTC. This codes for CASSLASRGEQYF.

This clone was observed a single time. The V gene is TRBV5-6, the J gene TRBJ1-5, with TRBD1 as a possible D gene (6 bases). Germline V gives CDR1 SGHDT, CDR2 YYEEEE. The CDR3 length is 14 residues. The V end lost 4 bases, the J end lost 7 bases, and 15 bases lay between the germline ends. CDR3 sequence (DNA): TGTGCCAGCAGCCTCTTACAGGGATCCCAGCCCCAGCATTTT. Translation gives CASSLLQGSQPQHF.

The V and J genes are TRBV27 and TRBJ2-1, with TRBD2 as a possible D gene (6 bases). CDR1 is MNHEY, CDR2 SMNVEV, per germline (reference sequence). Trimming removed 8 bases from V and 6 bases from J, with 14 bases in between. CDR3 length: 13 residues. CDR3 residues: CASGSAGFNEQFF. Written as DNA, the CDR3 is TGTGCCAGCGGTTCTGCGGGGTTCAATGAGCAGTTCTTC.

The rearrangement uses TRBV27 and TRBJ2-6; D may be TRBD1 (6 bases). V gave up 6 bases and J gave up 2 bases, with 14 bases separating them. The CDR3 covers 16 residues. Looked up from germline, CDR1 is MNHEY and CDR2 is SMNVEV (reference sequence). The CDR3: CASSVQGNPGANVLTF. The DNA of the CDR3 is TGTGCCAGCAGCGTCCAGGGGAACCCTGGGGCCAACGTCCTGACTTTC.

The V call is TRBV7-2, the J call TRBJ1-3; TRBD1 is a possible D gene (5 bases). The germline gives CDR1 SGHTA, CDR2 FQGNSA. The CDR3 covers 16 residues. The V gene lost 1 base and the J gene lost 0 bases, with 10 bases spanning the gap. The CDR3 DNA follows: TGTGCCAGCAGCTTAGAGTACAGGAGCTCTGGAAACACCATATATTTT. Protein sequence: CASSLEYRSSGNTIYF. Drawing the rest from reference TRBV7-2 and TRBJ1-3, the complete variable domain is GAGVSQSPSNKVTEKGKDVELRCDPISGHTALYWYRQSLGQGLEFLIYFQGNSAPDKSGLPSDRFSAERTGGSVSTLTIQRTQQEDSAVYLCASSLEYRSSGNTIYFGEGSWLTVV.